This TCR beta chain appears in the sequencing data of a study of blood T cells in healthy people across ages. Regarding the study as a whole: Versus aged donors, long-lived donors had higher diversity and more naive CD4+ cells.

There are a few counts of this clonotype. Its antigen is still unknown. V lost 4 bases and J 1 base, leaving 10 bases between the germline ends. The CDR3 runs to 14 residues. Germline CDR1 SGHTA, CDR2 FQGNSA. There were healthy Caucasian individuals from Russia, aged about 6 to 100, serving as donors. No fewer than 7 million PBMCs went into each sample. A sample-barcoded 5' primer and a J-beta primer mix were used in a second PCR of about 7 to 11 cycles. Each sample provided no less than 2.5 million CDR3-containing paired-end reads. TCRdb re-called the 5' RACE reads through MiXCR, storing one row per CDR3 protein. The sample shows about 730,000 distinct CDR3 sequences, roughly 44% of them seen only once.

The receptor was derived from a woman aged 60-75 years in good health. The chain employs TRBV7-2 and TRBJ1-1; D perhaps matches TRBD1 (6 bases). Specimen: blood. This CDR3 reads CASSSRTENTEAFF. The CDR3 DNA follows: TGTGCCAGCAGCTCCCGGACAGAGAACACTGAAGCTTTCTTT.